The clone carrying this T cell receptor (beta chain) occurred once. Its antigen is not identified. These data come from a study of blood T cells in healthy people across ages. It was with a sample-barcoded 5' primer and a J-beta primer mix that a second PCR of roughly 7 to 12 cycles was run. There were at least 3 million CDR3-containing paired-end reads obtained from each sample. Each CDR3 protein gets one entry after TCRdb re-called the 5' RACE reads with MiXCR. Of just over 800,000 distinct CDR3 sequences in the sample, around two thirds were seen once. The junction had 8 bases not matched to a gene; V was cut back by 2 bases and J by 8 bases. Germline V CDR1 and CDR2: SGDLS, YYNGEE. CDR3 length equals 15 residues. Study results and caveats: The recorded TCR beta diversity per million T cells decreased in a roughly linear manner with age. Diversity estimates from one million T cells were considered underestimates. Across samples, TCR beta diversity tracked strongly with naive T cell percentage.

This TCR derives from a man aged 25-40 years in good health. The chain is built from TRBV9 and TRBJ1-4; TRBD1 agrees at 8 bases. The material sequenced was blood. The DNA for the CDR3 is TGTGCCAGCAGCGTCGGACAGGGTGATATAGAAAAACTGTTTTTT. It yields the protein CASSVGQGDIEKLFF.